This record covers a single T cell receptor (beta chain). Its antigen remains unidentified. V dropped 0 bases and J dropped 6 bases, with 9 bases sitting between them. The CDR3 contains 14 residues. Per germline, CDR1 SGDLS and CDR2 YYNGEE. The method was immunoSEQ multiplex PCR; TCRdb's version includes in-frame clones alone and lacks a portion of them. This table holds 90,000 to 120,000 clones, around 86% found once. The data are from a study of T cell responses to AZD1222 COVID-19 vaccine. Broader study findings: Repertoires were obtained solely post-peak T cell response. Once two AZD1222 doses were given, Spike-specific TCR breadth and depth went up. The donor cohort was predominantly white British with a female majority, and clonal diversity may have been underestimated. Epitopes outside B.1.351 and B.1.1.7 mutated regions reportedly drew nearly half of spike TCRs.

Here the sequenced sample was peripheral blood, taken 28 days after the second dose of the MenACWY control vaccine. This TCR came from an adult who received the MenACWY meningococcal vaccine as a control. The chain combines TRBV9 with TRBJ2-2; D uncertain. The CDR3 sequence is CASSVGSVPGELFF. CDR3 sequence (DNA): TGTGCCAGCAGCGTAGGTTCCGTCCCCGGGGAGCTGTTTTTT.